This T cell receptor beta chain was captured by sequencing in a study of T-cell memory formation after mild COVID-19. Broader study findings: Day 15 to 85 contracting clones showed balanced CD4/CD8; day 15 to 37 expanders favored CD4+. The appearance of some responding clones in pre-infection memory suggested that cross-reactive memory joined.

V lost 2 bases, J lost 4 bases, and 5 bases lay in between. Germline-derived CDR1 and CDR2 are MNHNY and SVGAGI (reference sequence). The CDR3 is 12 amino acids. MiXCR, applied by TCRdb to the 5' RACE reads, yields one record per CDR3 protein. This table has about 170,000 distinct CDR3 sequences, 10% to 15% appearing once. This clonotype appeared many times. No antigen is known for it. The sequence was obtained from a man aged 18-30 years who had mild COVID-19 (a few samples of this study predate the infection). Cell type and time point are not known. The gene calls are TRBV6-6 and TRBJ1-2; D is ambiguous. Material: PBMCs or a T cell subset sorted from them (not recorded which). Written as DNA, the CDR3 is TGTGCCAGCAGTTACACTGCCTATGGCTACACCTTC. Protein product: CASSYTAYGYTF.